The present T cell receptor (beta chain) was sequenced within a study of control samples from healthy donors and cancer patients. The CDR3 totals 18 residues. The germline V gene encodes CDR1 LGHNT and CDR2 FRNRAP. The V end was cut by 0 bases, the J end by 7 bases, with 19 bases between. Only in-frame clones appear in the TCRdb table, and some are missing; sequencing was by immunoSEQ multiplex PCR. The sample has 110,000 to 150,000 clones, 94% seen once. The specimen was blood. The chain joins TRBV12-5 to TRBJ1-6; D call uncertain. The clonotype originates from a man aged 35 to 55 in good health. The CDR3 region is CASGLVVLPGEENSPLHF. CDR3 nucleotides: TGTGCTAGTGGTTTGGTAGTCCTCCCGGGTGAGGAGAATTCACCCCTCCACTTT.